The present entry profiles one T cell receptor (beta chain) with its context. Its target is unknown. The data originate from a study of T cells in narcolepsy. Looking at the study overall: Enrolled donors included narcolepsy type 1 or type 2 patients and healthy controls.

TCRdb keeps only in-frame clones here, not all; method: immunoSEQ multiplex PCR. The sample shows approximately 40,000 clones, about 91% of them seen only once. Study results and limitations: Autoreactive clone sequences were missing from some blood memory CD4+ repertoires. Reportedly, autoreactive clonotypes were serially detected in patients' blood but not controls'. Autoreactive HCRT-specific and TRIB2-specific clonotypes were marked in same-patient CSF-versus-blood CD4+ comparisons.

The TCR sequence derives from a human donor with narcolepsy. The sequenced sample was CD45RA- memory CD4+ T cells from PBMCs.

The CDR3 region has the DNA TGTGCCAGTAGTATTACCTTCGGGGACAGGGCGAAAAACATTCAGTACTTC. This sequence encodes CASSITFGDRAKNIQYF. V and J are TRBV19 and TRBJ2-4; 9 positions match TRBD1. Trimming removed 3 bases from V and 4 bases from J; junction bases left unmatched: 10. CDR1 is LNHDA, CDR2 SQIVND, per germline (reference sequence). This CDR3 has 17 residues.